This TCR beta chain is drawn from a study of identical twins. The study, taken as a whole, reports: Recombination models fit unrelated individuals' TCR alpha sharing but underestimated twins'.

The V end lost 1 base, the J end lost 1 base, and 11 bases lay between the germline ends. The V gene's germline CDR1 is LGHNA and CDR2 YNFKEQ. The CDR3 runs 16 residues. About this clonotype itself: Antigen specificity is unknown.

TCRdb passed the 5' RACE reads through MiXCR, listing each CDR3 protein once. The sample carries 690,000 or so distinct CDR3 sequences, less than 7% recorded once. The receptor's source is a man between 18 and 35 years old in good health. Material: naive T cells sorted from blood. The V call is TRBV4-2, the J call TRBJ2-4, with a weak D call TRBD1 (6 bases). The DNA of the CDR3 is TGTGCCAGCAGCCAAGCTAAGGGGGAGGCCAAAAACATTCAGTACTTC. Its translation is CASSQAKGEAKNIQYF.